The rows below give T cell receptor beta chains drawn from one sample of a study of T-cell memory formation after mild COVID-19. TCRdb used MiXCR to reprocess the 5' RACE reads, holding one entry per CDR3 protein. The top ten hold 3.5% of the sample, which has 200,000 to 250,000 distinct CDR3 sequences, over 9% seen once. Input material: PBMCs or a T cell subset sorted from them (not recorded which). All receptors derive from a man aged 18 to 29 who had mild COVID-19 (a few samples of this study predate the infection). Cell type and time point are not known. Both conserved end residues are part of each CDR3. The size field is filled for only some rows; it gives once, few, many or a size class.

v_gene: TRBV4-2; abundance: -; CDR3aa: CASSRFGTGSNYGYTF
v_gene: TRBV5-6; abundance: few; CDR3aa: CASSVDRDGGNLF
v_gene: TRBV28; abundance: -; CDR3aa: CASSWVVGTEAFF
v_gene: TRBV7-6; abundance: many; CDR3aa: CASSLTVFEGYTF
v_gene: TRBV2; abundance: once; CDR3aa: CASIGQGIDTQYF
v_gene: TRBV5-1; abundance: -; CDR3aa: CASSLTMGDYTF
v_gene: TRBV4-1; abundance: many; CDR3aa: CASSQEPGQGVIGTDTQYF
v_gene: TRBV29-1; abundance: many; CDR3aa: CSVGAGDTEAFF
v_gene: TRBV12-3/TRBV12-4; abundance: -; CDR3aa: CASSPDLGGYTF
v_gene: TRBV5-5; abundance: -; CDR3aa: CASSLTGQYNEQFF
v_gene: TRBV7-9; abundance: -; CDR3aa: CASSLAQGVDGYTF
v_gene: TRBV14; abundance: many; CDR3aa: CASSQGQGTLGYF
v_gene: TRBV10-3; abundance: many; CDR3aa: CATVYSSIYNEQFF
v_gene: TRBV24-1; abundance: few; CDR3aa: CATSVAGGTDTQYF